These 14 T cell receptor beta chains share one sample of origin, sequenced in a study of T cell repertoires in cytomegalovirus infection. TCRdb reprocessed the reads with MiXCR, giving one entry per CDR3 protein. The sample contains approximately 730,000 distinct CDR3 sequences, roughly 30% of which appear only once. Which antigens these TCRs recognize remains unknown. The sample was cultured PBMCs, taken from culture after CMV antigen stimulation. The receptors shown here come from a human donor in good health (CMV status not recorded). Some clones in this sample may be carry-over from other donors' samples.

The J gene is TRBJ2-1, the V gene TRBV12-3 or TRBV12-4, with D maybe TRBD2 (7 bases). V shed 4 bases and J shed 0 bases, with 22 bases lying between them. This CDR3 contains 19 residues. CDR3 amino acids: CASSSEGGRFTYSYNEQFF. The DNA of the CDR3 is TGTGCCAGCAGTTCGGAGGGGGGGAGATTTACGTACTCCTACAATGAGCAGTTCTTC.

This clonotype was seen at least ten times. The rearrangement joins TRBV7-2 to TRBJ1-5; D uncertain. V shed 1 base and J shed 11 bases, with 18 bases lying between them. Germline V lookup: CDR1 SGHTA, CDR2 FQGNSA. There are 15 residues in the CDR3. As DNA, the CDR3 is TGTGCCAGCAGCTTAGTAGCCGGGATGAATAAGGCCCAGCATTTT. Amino acid sequence: CASSLVAGMNKAQHF.

This chain's CDR3 is CASSQDPGPNEKLFF. DNA of the CDR3: TGCGCCAGCAGCCAAGATCCAGGGCCTAATGAAAAACTGTTTTTT. The chain has TRBV4-1 and TRBJ1-4; possible D gene TRBD1, 5 bases. This CDR3 comprises 15 residues. V lost 0 bases, J lost 3 bases, and 8 bases lay in between. Germline loops: CDR1 MGHRA, CDR2 YSYEKL.

This clonotype was picked up a small number of times. The J gene is TRBJ1-5, the V gene TRBV7-9; 7 nucleotides line up with TRBD1. The CDR3 extends over 13 amino acids. In germline, CDR1 is SEHNR, CDR2 FQNEAQ (reference sequence). With V trimmed by 5 bases and J by 5 bases, 3 bases remained unmatched. As DNA, the CDR3 is TGTGCCAGCAGCCAACAGGGGCATCAGCCCCAGCATTTT. This codes for CASSQQGHQPQHF.

This clonotype showed up just a few times. The V and J genes are TRBV7-9 and TRBJ1-1; perhaps TRBD1 as D (5 bases). The CDR3 contains 15 residues. Germline V gene lookup returns CDR1 SEHNR and CDR2 FQNEAQ (reference sequence). V was cut by 2 bases and J by 3 bases, with 13 bases left in between. The CDR3 region has the DNA TGTGCCAGCAGCTTATCGGCAGGGTCGGACACTGAAGCTTTCTTT. Protein: CASSLSAGSDTEAFF. The full variable domain, in which reference TRBV7-9 and TRBJ1-1 provide the parts outside the CDR3, is DTGVSQNPRHKITKRGQNVTFRCDPISEHNRLYWYRQTLGQGPEFLTYFQNEAQLEKSRLLSDRFSAERPKGSFSTLEIQRTEQGDSAMYLCASSLSAGSDTEAFFGQGTRLTVV.

The chain uses TRBV5-1 and TRBJ2-1; D assignment may be TRBD1 or TRBD2 (6 bases each). The V end lost 7 bases, the J end lost 5 bases, and 16 bases lay between the germline ends. Looked up from germline, CDR1 is SGHRS and CDR2 is YFSETQ. CDR3 size: 14 residues. DNA for the CDR3: TGCGCCAGCTCACAAGGGGGGCGGGACAATGAGCAGTTCTTC. Translation gives CASSQGGRDNEQFF. Full variable domain (missing parts from reference TRBV5-1 and TRBJ2-1): KAGVTQTPRYLIKTRGQQVTLSCSPISGHRSVSWYQQTPGQGLQFLFEYFSETQRNKGNFPGRFSGRQFSNSRSEMNVSTLELGDSALYLCASSQGGRDNEQFFGPGTRLTVL.

This chain uses TRBV12-3 or TRBV12-4 with TRBJ2-5, with TRBD2 identical over 7 bases. This CDR3 has 14 residues. V was clipped by 3 bases and J by 5 bases; unmatched bases: 6. CDR3 in amino acids: CASSFASGRETQYF. The CDR3 nucleotides read TGTGCCAGCAGTTTCGCTAGCGGTCGCGAGACCCAGTACTTC.

This clonotype showed up just once. The chain joins TRBV27 to TRBJ1-2, with D perhaps TRBD1 (5 bases). Germline lookup yields CDR1 MNHEY and CDR2 SMNVEV (reference sequence). The CDR3 sequence is 16 residues long. V lost 0 bases and J lost 7, with 18 bases in between. DNA of the CDR3: TGTGCCAGCAGTTTATCGGGAGGGTGGGTCGGGGCTGGCTACACCTTC. It codes for CASSLSGGWVGAGYTF.

CDR3 in amino acids: CASSSPDTGSYEQYF. CDR3 in DNA: TGTGCCAGCAGCTCTCCGGACACCGGATCCTACGAGCAGTACTTC. The chain uses TRBV7-9 and TRBJ2-7; the D gene is possibly TRBD1 (5 bases). The CDR3 runs 15 residues. The germline gives CDR1 SEHNR, CDR2 FQNEAQ (reference sequence). V was shortened by 4 bases and J by 1 base, with 14 bases between the two germline ends.

The CDR3 DNA reads TGTGCCAGCAATAAAGTGGGGGGTCAGCCCCAGCATTTT. It specifies CASNKVGGQPQHF. This chain uses TRBV12-3 or TRBV12-4 with TRBJ1-5; D may be TRBD1 (5 bases). Trimming shortened V by 7 bases and J by 6 bases, and 13 bases separated the two germline ends. This CDR3 has 13 amino acids.

In this sample, this clonotype turned up a few times. The V and J genes are TRBV18 and TRBJ1-1; D remains unclear. CDR1 is KGHSH, CDR2 LQKENI, per germline. The CDR3 loop spans 17 amino acids. V was cut by 1 base and J by 5 bases, with 20 bases left in between. This CDR3 reads CASSPLAVGSYPTEAFF. CDR3 in DNA: TGTGCCAGCTCACCACTCGCGGTAGGATCCTATCCAACTGAAGCTTTCTTT.

This chain links TRBV27 with TRBJ1-1; 8 nucleotides match TRBD1. Germline CDR1 reads MNHEY; CDR2 reads SMNVEV (reference sequence). Germline trimming cut 6 bases from V and 3 bases from J; bases unmatched to any gene: 6. This CDR3 spans 14 amino acids. The CDR3 DNA reads as TGTGCCAGCAGGCCAGGGGGCTTGGACACTGAAGCTTTCTTT. Translating gives CASRPGGLDTEAFF.

The chain employs TRBV7-6 and TRBJ2-7; 7 bases match TRBD1. The ends lost 4 bases at V and 6 bases at J; junction bases unmatched: 9. Germline V gene data show CDR1 as SGHVS and CDR2 as FNYEAQ. CDR3 length equals 14 residues. CDR3 DNA: TGTGCCAGCAGCTATACTTCACAGGGGCGCGAGCAGTACTTC. Translation: CASSYTSQGREQYF.

The chain carries TRBV29-1 and TRBJ2-3, with TRBD2 matching 11 bases. The CDR3 totals 15 residues. Germline CDR1 and CDR2: SQVTM and ANQGSEA. V shed 4 bases, J shed 3 bases, and the junction held 6 bases outside the gene matches. In DNA form, the CDR3 reads TGCAGCGTTGGGAGACTAGCGGGGAGGACAGATACGCAGTATTTT. Translated: CSVGRLAGRTDTQYF.